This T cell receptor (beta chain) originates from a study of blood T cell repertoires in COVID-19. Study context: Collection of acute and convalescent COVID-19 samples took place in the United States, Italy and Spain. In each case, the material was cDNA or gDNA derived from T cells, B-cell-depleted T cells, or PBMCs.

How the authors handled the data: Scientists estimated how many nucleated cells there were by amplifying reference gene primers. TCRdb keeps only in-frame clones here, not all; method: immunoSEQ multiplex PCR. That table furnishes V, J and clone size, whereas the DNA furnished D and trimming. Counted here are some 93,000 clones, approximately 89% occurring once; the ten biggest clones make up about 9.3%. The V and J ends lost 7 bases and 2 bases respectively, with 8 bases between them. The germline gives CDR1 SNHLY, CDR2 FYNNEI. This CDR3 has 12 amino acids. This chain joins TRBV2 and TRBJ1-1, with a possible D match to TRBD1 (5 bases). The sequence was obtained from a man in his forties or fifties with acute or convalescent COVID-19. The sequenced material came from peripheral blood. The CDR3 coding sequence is TGTGCCAGCAACGGACAAAACACTGAAGCTTTCTTT. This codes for CASNGQNTEAFF.